This note documents a single T cell receptor beta chain sequence. This CDR3 has 16 amino acids. In germline, CDR1 is SGHAT, CDR2 FQNNGV. The V and J ends lost 1 base and 2 bases, in that order; junction bases with no gene match: 5. The data originate from a study of shared T cell receptors in the human thymus. Measured with immunoSEQ multiplex PCR; TCRdb has only the in-frame clones, and not every one. This repertoire shows hundreds of thousands of clones, approximately 87% found once; its top ten account for about 0.01%. The data were also submitted as part of a second study, on human thymus T cells. Per that paper: Among the donors, all were healthy Finnish infants having corrective surgery for congenital heart defects. Corrective heart surgery yielded the resections from which the thymus tissue came. Thymic and blood repertoires showed apparently biased V and J gene usage. In unrelated individuals, thymic repertoires overlapped highly, according to related research.

The receptor comes from a boy in the first two years of life with a congenital heart defect. The gene calls are TRBV11-2 and TRBJ2-1; TRBD1 aligns across 7 bases. The specimen sequenced was thymocytes. This chain's CDR3 is CASSLVEGATYNEQFF. The CDR3 bases are TGTGCCAGCAGCTTAGTTGAGGGGGCCACCTACAATGAGCAGTTCTTC.